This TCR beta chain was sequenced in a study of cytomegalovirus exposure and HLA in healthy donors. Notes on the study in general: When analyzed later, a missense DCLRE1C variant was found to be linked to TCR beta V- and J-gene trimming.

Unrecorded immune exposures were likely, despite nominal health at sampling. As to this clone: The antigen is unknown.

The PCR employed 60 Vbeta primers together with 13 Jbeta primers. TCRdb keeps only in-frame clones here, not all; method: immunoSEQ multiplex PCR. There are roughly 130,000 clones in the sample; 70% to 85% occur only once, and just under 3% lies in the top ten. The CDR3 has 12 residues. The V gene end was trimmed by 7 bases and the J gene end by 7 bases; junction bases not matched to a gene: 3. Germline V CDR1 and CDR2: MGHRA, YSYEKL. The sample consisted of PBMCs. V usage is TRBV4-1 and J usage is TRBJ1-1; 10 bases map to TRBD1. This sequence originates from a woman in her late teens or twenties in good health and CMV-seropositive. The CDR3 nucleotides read TGCGCCAGCAAAGGACAGGGGGTTGAAGCTTTCTTT. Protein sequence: CASKGQGVEAFF.